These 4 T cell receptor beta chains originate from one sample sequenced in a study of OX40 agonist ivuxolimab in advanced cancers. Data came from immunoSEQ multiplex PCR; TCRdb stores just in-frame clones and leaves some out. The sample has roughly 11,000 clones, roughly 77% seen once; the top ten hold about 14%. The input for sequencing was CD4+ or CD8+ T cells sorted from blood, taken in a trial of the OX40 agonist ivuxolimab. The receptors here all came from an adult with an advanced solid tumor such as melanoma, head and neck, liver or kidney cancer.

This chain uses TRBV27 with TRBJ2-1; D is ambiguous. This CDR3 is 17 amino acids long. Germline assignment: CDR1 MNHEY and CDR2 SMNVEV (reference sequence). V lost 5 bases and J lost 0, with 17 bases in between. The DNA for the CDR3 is TGTGCCAGCAGTCCCCATGACATACTGGGCTCCTACAATGAGCAGTTCTTC. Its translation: CASSPHDILGSYNEQFF.

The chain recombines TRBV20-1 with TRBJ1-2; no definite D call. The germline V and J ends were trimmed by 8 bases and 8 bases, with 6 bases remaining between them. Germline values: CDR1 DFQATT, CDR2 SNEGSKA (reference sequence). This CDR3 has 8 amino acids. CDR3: CSPGGYTF. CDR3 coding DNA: TGCAGTCCGGGGGGCTACACCTTC.

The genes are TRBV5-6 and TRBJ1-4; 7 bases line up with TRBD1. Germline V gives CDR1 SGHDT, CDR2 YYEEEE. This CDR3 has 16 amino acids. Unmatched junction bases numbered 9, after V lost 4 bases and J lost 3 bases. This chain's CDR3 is CASSQASGGANEKLFF. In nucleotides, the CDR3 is TGTGCCAGCAGCCAGGCCTCAGGGGGGGCTAATGAAAAACTGTTTTTT.

The CDR3 sequence: CASSVLSGSGNEQFF. DNA for the CDR3: TGTGCCAGCAGCGTACTTAGCGGGAGTGGGAATGAGCAGTTCTTC. This sequence joins TRBV9 and TRBJ2-1; 9 bases align to TRBD2. Trimming took 1 base from V and 7 from J; bases not matched to a gene: 6. This CDR3 has 15 residues. CDR1 and CDR2 from the germline V gene are SGDLS and YYNGEE.